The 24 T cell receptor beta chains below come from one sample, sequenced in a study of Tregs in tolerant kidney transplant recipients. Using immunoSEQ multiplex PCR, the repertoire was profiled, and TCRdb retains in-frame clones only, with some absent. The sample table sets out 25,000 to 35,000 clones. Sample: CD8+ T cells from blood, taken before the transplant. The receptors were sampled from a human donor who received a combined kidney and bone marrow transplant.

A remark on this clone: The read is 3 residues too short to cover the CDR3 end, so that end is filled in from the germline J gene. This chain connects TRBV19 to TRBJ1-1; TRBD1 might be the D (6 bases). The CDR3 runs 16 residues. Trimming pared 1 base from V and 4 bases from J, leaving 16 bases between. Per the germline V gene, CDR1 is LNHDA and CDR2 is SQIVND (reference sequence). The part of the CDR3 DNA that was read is TGTGCCAGTAGTATAGTCGCAGGGGTTATGGGCACTGAA. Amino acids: CASSIVAGVMGTE. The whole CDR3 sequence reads CASSIVAGVMGTEAFF.

CDR3 loop: CAWGGGGTDTQYF. The sequenced CDR3 bases are TGTGCCTGGGGAGGGGGTGGGACAGATACG. The chain couples TRBV30 to TRBJ2-3, with D perhaps assigned TRBD1 or TRBD2 (6 bases each). The CDR3 end is not reached by the read, which stops 3 residues before it; the germline J gene fills it in. The germline V gene encodes CDR1 GTSNPN and CDR2 SVGIG (reference sequence). The V end lost 5 bases, the J end lost 3 bases, and 12 bases lay between the germline ends. The CDR3 extends over 13 amino acids.

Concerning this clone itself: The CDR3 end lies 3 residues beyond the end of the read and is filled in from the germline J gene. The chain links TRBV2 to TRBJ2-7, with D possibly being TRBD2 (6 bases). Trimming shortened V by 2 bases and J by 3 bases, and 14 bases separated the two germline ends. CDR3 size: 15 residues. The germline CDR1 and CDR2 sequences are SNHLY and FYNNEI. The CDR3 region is CASSESSGWVYEQYF. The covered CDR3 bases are TGTGCCAGCAGTGAATCCAGCGGGTGGGTCTACGAG.

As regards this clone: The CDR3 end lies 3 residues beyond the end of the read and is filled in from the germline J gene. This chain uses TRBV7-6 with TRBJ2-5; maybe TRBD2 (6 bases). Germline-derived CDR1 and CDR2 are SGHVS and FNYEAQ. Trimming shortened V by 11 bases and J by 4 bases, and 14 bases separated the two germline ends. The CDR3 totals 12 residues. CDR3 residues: CAVSGGLETQYF. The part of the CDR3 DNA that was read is TGTGCCGTTAGCGGAGGCCTAGAGACC.

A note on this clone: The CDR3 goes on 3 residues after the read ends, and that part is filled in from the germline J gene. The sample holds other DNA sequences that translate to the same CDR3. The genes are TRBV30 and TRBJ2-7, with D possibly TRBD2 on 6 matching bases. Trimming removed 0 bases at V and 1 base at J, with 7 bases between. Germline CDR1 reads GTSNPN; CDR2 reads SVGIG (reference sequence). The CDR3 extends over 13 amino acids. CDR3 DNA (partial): TGTGCCTGGAGTGTAGGAGGGTCCTACGAG. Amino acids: CAWSVGGSYE. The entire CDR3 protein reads CAWSVGGSYEQYF.

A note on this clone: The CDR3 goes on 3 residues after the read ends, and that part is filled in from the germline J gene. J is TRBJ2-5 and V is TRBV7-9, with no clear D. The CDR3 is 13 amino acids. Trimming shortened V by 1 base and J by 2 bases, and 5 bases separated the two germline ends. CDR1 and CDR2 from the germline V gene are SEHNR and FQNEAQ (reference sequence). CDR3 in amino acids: CASSLVLQETQYF. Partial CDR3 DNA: TGTGCCAGCAGCTTAGTCTTGCAAGAGACC. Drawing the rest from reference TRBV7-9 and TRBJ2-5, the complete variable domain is DTGVSQNPRHKITKRGQNVTFRCDPISEHNRLYWYRQTLGQGPEFLTYFQNEAQLEKSRLLSDRFSAERPKGSFSTLEIQRTEQGDSAMYLCASSLVLQETQYFGPGTRLLVL.

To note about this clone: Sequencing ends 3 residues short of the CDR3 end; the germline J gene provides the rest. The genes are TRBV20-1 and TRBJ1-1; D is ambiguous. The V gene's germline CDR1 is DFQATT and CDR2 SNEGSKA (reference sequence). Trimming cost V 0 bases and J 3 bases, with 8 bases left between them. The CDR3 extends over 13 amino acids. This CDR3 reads CSARDARDTEAFF. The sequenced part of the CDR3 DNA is TGCAGTGCTAGAGATGCGAGGGACACTGAA.

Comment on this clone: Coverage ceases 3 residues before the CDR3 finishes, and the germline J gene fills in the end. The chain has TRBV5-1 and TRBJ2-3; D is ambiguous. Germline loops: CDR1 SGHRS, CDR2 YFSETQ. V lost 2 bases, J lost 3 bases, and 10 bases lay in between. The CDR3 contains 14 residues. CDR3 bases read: TGCGCCAGCAGCTTAACCCTAGATACAGATACG. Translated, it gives CASSLTLDTDT. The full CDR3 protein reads CASSLTLDTDTQYF.

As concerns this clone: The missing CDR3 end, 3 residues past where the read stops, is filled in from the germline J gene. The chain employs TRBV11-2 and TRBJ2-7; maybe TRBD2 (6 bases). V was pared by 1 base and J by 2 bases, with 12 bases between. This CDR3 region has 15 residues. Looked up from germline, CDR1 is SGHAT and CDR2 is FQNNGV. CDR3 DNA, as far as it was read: TGTGCCAGCAGCTTAGGGGTAGCGGATCCCTACGAG. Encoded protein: CASSLGVADPYE. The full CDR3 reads CASSLGVADPYEQYF.

CDR3 DNA (partial): TGTGCCAGCAGCCGGCTAGCGGAGCTCACAGATACG. It is translated as CASSRLAELTDT. The CDR3 in its entirety is CASSRLAELTDTQYF. The J gene is TRBJ2-3, the V gene TRBV11-2; 7 bases map to TRBD2. From the germline J gene comes the end of the CDR3, since the read stops 3 residues before it. V was clipped by 5 bases and J by 2 bases; unmatched bases: 7. Germline CDR1 reads SGHAT; CDR2 reads FQNNGV. This CDR3 has 15 amino acids.

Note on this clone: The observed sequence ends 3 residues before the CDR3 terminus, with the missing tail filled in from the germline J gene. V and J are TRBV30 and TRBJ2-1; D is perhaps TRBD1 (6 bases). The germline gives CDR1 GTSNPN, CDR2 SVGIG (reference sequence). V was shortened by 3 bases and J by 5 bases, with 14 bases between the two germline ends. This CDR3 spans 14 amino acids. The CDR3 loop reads CAWSWGLSDNEQFF. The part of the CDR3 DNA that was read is TGTGCCTGGAGCTGGGGGCTTTCCGACAATGAG.

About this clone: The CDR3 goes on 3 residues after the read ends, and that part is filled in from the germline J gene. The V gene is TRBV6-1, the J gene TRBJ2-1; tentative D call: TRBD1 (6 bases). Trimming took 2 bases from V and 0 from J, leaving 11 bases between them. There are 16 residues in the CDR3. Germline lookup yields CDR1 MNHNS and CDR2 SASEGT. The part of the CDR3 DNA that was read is TGTGCCAGCAGTGAATGGGGGCCGGGCTCCTACAATGAG. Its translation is CASSEWGPGSYNE. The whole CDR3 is CASSEWGPGSYNEQFF.

CDR3 DNA, as far as it was read: TGTGCCAGTAGTATCGGATACGGGACAGTGGATAATTCACCC. Its translation is CASSIGYGTVDNSP. The full CDR3 protein is CASSIGYGTVDNSPLHF. The rearrangement uses TRBV19 and TRBJ1-6; the match to TRBD1 covers 7 bases. The CDR3 end lies 3 residues beyond the end of the read and is filled in from the germline J gene. With 3 bases clipped from V and 5 bases from J, the junction kept 10 bases outside the gene matches. The CDR3 is 17 residues long. Germline values: CDR1 LNHDA, CDR2 SQIVND (reference sequence).

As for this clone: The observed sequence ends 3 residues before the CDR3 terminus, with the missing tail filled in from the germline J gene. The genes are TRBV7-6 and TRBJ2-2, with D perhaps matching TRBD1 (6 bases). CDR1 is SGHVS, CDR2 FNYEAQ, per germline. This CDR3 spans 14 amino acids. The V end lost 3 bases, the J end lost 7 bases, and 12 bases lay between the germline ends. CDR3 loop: CASSFSQGDGELFF. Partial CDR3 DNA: TGTGCCAGCAGCTTCTCACAGGGAGACGGGGAG.

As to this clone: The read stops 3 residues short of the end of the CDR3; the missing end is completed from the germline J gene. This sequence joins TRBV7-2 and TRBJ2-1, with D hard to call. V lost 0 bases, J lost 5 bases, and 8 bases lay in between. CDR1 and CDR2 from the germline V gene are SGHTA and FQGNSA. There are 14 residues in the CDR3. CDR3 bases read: TGTGCCAGCAGCTTAGCAGCTCTAAACAATGAG. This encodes CASSLAALNNE. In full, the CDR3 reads CASSLAALNNEQFF. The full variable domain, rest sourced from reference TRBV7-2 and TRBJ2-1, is GAGVSQSPSNKVTEKGKDVELRCDPISGHTALYWYRQSLGQGLEFLIYFQGNSAPDKSGLPSDRFSAERTGGSVSTLTIQRTQQEDSAVYLCASSLAALNNEQFFGPGTRLTVL.

CDR3 DNA, as far as it was read: TGTGCCAGCAGCACATCCGGGACAGGGGGCAAA. Amino acid sequence: CASSTSGTGGK. The CDR3 in full is CASSTSGTGGKAFF. The chain carries TRBV11-2 and TRBJ1-1; TRBD1 aligns across 12 bases. The CDR3 end lies 3 residues beyond the end of the read and is filled in from the germline J gene. The CDR3 contains 14 residues. Germline CDR1 is SGHAT and CDR2 is FQNNGV.

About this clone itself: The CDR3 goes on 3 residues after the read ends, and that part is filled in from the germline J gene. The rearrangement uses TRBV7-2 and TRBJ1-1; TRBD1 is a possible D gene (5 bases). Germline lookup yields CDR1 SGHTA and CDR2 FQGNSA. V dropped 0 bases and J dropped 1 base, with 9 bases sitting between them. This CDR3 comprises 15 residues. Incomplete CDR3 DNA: TGTGCCAGCAGCTTAGCGGTCGGGGGGAACACTGAA. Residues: CASSLAVGGNTE. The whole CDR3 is CASSLAVGGNTEAFF.

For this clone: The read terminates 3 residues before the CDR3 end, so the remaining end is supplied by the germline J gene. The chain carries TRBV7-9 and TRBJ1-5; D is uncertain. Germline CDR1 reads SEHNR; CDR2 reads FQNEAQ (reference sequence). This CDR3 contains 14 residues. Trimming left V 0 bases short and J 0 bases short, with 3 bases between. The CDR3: CASSLAYSNQPQHF. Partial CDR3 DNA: TGTGCCAGCAGCTTAGCTTATAGCAATCAGCCC.

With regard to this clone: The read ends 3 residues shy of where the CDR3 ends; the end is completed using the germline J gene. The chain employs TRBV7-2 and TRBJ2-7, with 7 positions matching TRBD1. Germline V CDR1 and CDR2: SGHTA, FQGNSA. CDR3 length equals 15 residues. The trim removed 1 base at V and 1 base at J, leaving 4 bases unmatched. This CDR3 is CASSLGRGLSYEQYF. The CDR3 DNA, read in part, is TGTGCCAGCAGCTTAGGCAGGGGGTTGTCCTACGAG.

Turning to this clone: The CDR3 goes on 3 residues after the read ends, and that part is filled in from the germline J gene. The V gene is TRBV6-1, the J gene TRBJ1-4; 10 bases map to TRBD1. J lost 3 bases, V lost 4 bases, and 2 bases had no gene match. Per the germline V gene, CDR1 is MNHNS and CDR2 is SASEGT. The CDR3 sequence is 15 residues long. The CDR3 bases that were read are TGTGCCAGCAGTGTAGGGACAGGGGCTAATGAAAAA. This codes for CASSVGTGANEK. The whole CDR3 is CASSVGTGANEKLFF.

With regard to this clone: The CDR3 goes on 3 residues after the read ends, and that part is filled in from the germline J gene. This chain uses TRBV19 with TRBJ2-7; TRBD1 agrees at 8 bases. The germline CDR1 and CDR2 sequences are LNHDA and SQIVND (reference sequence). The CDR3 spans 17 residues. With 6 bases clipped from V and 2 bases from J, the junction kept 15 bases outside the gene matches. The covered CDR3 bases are TGTGCCAGTAGCCACAACCTCAGGGGGCCGGCCGCCTACGAG. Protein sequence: CASSHNLRGPAAYE. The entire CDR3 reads CASSHNLRGPAAYEQYF.

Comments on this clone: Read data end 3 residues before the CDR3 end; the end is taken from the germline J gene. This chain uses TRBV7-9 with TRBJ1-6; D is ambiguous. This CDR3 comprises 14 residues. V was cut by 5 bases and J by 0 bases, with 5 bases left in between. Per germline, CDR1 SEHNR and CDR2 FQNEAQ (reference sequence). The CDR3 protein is CASSPDSYNSPLHF. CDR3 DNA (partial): TGTGCCAGCAGCCCAGACTCCTATAATTCACCC.

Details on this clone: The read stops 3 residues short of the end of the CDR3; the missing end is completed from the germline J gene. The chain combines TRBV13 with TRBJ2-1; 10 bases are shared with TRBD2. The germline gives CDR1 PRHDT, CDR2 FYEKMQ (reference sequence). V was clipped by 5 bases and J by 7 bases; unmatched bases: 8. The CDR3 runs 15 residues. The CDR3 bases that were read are TGTGCCAGCAGCGCGCTAGCGGGAGAGGGTAATGAG. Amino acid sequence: CASSALAGEGNE. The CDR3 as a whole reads CASSALAGEGNEQFF.

CDR3 DNA (partial): TGCGCCAGCAGTGGGTTAGCGGGAGGGCTGATAGATACG. As protein: CASSGLAGGLIDT. The whole CDR3 sequence reads CASSGLAGGLIDTQYF. The chain combines TRBV10-2 with TRBJ2-3; 11 bases map to TRBD2. Sequencing ends 3 residues short of the CDR3 end; the germline J gene provides the rest. V trimming: 4 bases; J trimming: 5 bases; junction bases outside the gene matches: 8. The CDR3 extends over 16 amino acids. Germline V lookup: CDR1 WSHSY, CDR2 SAAADI.